Reported below is one TCR beta chain. Its specificity is not known. This specimen belongs to a study of CD8 T cells in ankylosing spondylitis. By quantitative 5'-RACE with molecular barcodes, the TCR beta libraries were made. Using its own MiXCR run on the 5' RACE reads, TCRdb lists one record per CDR3 protein. The table records fewer than 450,000 distinct CDR3 sequences, 17% of them present only once. Study-level findings and limits: Several of the motif variants were reported before in synovial fluid and blood from reactive arthritis. Ankylosing spondylitis blood appeared to carry a characteristic TCR beta motif of roughly 8 highly homologous variants.

Sequencing was carried out using blood, either unsorted or a sorted T cell fraction (not recorded which). This clonotype was sampled from a male donor with ankylosing spondylitis.

The CDR3 DNA reads TGTGCCAGCAGCACTTTCACCCTGGGACAGATCTATGGCTACACCTTC. It yields the protein CASSTFTLGQIYGYTF. This sequence joins TRBV21-1 and TRBJ1-2; TRBD1, as called in the table, went unchecked against the DNA. TRBV21-1 is a listed pseudogene. There are 16 residues in the CDR3.